This passage covers 13 T cell receptor beta chains from one sample sequenced in a study of T cell responses to AZD1222 COVID-19 vaccine. Repertoires were generated with immunoSEQ multiplex PCR, while TCRdb's copy carries only in-frame clones and drops some. Of over 150,000 clones listed, about 86% are singletons. Sequenced material: peripheral blood, taken on day 0 of MenACWY control vaccination. The receptors stem from an adult in good health.

This clone has a handful of counts. In DNA, the CDR3 is TGCAGCGTTGAAGGGGAGGGGGCCCTGAACACTGAAGCTTTCTTT. Protein sequence: CSVEGEGALNTEAFF. The V and J genes are TRBV29-1 and TRBJ1-1; 7 bases are a match to TRBD1. In germline, CDR1 is SQVTM, CDR2 ANQGSEA. CDR3 size: 15 residues. V was pared by 1 base and J by 0 bases, with 5 bases of the junction left unmatched. The variable domain in full, completed from reference TRBV29-1 and TRBJ1-1, reads SAVISQKPSRDICQRGTSLTIQCQVDSQVTMMFWYRQQPGQSLTLIATANQGSEATYESGFVIDKFPISRPNLTFSTLTVSNMSPEDSSIYLCSVEGEGALNTEAFFGQGTRLTVV.

Comment on this clone: This may be a read error: a much more frequent sequence differs by one nucleotide. The V call is TRBV28, the J call TRBJ1-1, with D possibly being TRBD1 (5 bases). CDR1 is MDHEN, CDR2 SYDVKM, per germline. The length of the CDR3 is 14 residues. V was trimmed by 7 bases and J by 3 bases, leaving 15 bases between them. Here the CDR3 reads CASNQDGGDTEAFF. The CDR3, as DNA: TGTGCCAGCAACCAGGACGGGGGAGACACTGAAGCTTTCTTT.

This clone has only one observation. This rearrangement joins TRBV9 to TRBJ2-1; 11 positions match TRBD1. Germline CDR1 and CDR2: SGDLS and YYNGEE. CDR3 length: 15 residues. J gave up 9 bases and V 2 bases, and 7 bases lay outside the gene matches. CDR3 coding DNA: TGTGCCAGCAGCGTGGAAGGACAGGGGGCCGGTGAGCAGTTCTTC. Amino acid sequence: CASSVEGQGAGEQFF.

The chain links TRBV14 to TRBJ1-3; D gene unclear. CDR1 and CDR2 (germline): SGHDN, FVKESK. Trimming removed 6 bases from V and 0 bases from J, with 9 bases in between. The CDR3 length is 14 residues. The CDR3 protein is CASSRGYSGNTIYF. CDR3 in DNA: TGTGCCAGCAGTCGAGGCTACTCTGGAAACACCATATATTTT.

In its sample, this clone was seen a few times. This rearrangement joins TRBV25-1 to TRBJ1-4; 7 bases are shared with TRBD1. V lost 6 bases to trimming and J lost 7 bases; unmatched junction nucleotides: 5. CDR3 size: 13 residues. In germline, CDR1 is MGHDK, CDR2 SYGVNS. CDR3 region: CASSKTGSEKLFF. The CDR3 DNA sequence: TGTGCCAGCAGCAAGACAGGGAGTGAAAAACTGTTTTTT.

CDR3 sequence reads: CASSPTSGGAGGANVLTF. The CDR3 DNA is TGTGCCAGCAGCCCAACTAGCGGGGGGGCCGGTGGGGCCAACGTCCTGACTTTC. This rearrangement joins TRBV7-9 to TRBJ2-6, with 13 bases that match TRBD2. The CDR3 covers 18 residues. V trimming: 5 bases; J trimming: 3 bases; junction bases outside the gene matches: 7. Germline assignment: CDR1 SEHNR and CDR2 FQNEAQ (reference sequence).

The V gene is TRBV24-1, the J gene TRBJ2-7; D remains ambiguous. The CDR3 runs to 12 residues. Germline lookup yields CDR1 KGHDR and CDR2 SFDVKD. Trimming pared 4 bases from V and 2 bases from J, leaving 5 bases between. DNA of the CDR3: TGTGCCACCAGTGAAGGTCCCTACGAGCAGTACTTC. As protein: CATSEGPYEQYF.

The V gene is TRBV11-2, the J gene TRBJ2-2; unclear D gene. The CDR3 covers 12 residues. Trimming pared 3 bases from V and 8 bases from J, leaving 7 bases between. Germline V CDR1 and CDR2: SGHAT, FQNNGV. The DNA of the CDR3 is TGTGCCAGCAGCTTTGCGTGGGGGGAGCTGTTTTTT. Its protein product is CASSFAWGELFF.

V gene TRBV27 combines with J gene TRBJ1-3; D gene ambiguous. Germline assignment: CDR1 MNHEY and CDR2 SMNVEV (reference sequence). V lost 2 bases to trimming and J lost 4 bases, with 9 bases between them. This CDR3 has 14 residues. CDR3 in DNA: TGTGCCAGCAGTTTAACGGGTTTGGGAAACACCATATATTTT. Encoded protein: CASSLTGLGNTIYF.

The V call is TRBV5-4, the J call TRBJ1-2; D is uncertain. V lost 4 bases to trimming and J lost 4 bases, with 11 bases between them. CDR1 and CDR2 from the germline V gene are SGHNT and YYREEE (reference sequence). The CDR3 contains 13 residues. In DNA form, the CDR3 reads TGTGCCAGCAGCCAGGAGCACGGCTATGGCTACACCTTC. Amino acids: CASSQEHGYGYTF.

The table lists this clone with a count of one. V usage is TRBV29-1 and J usage is TRBJ2-1; 11 bases agree with TRBD1. J lost 6 bases, V lost 7 bases, and 5 bases had no gene match. The CDR3 has 13 residues. Germline V lookup: CDR1 SQVTM, CDR2 ANQGSEA. CDR3 protein: CSEGQGAFNEQFF. DNA for the CDR3: TGCAGCGAAGGACAGGGGGCGTTCAATGAGCAGTTCTTC.

The CDR3 reads CASLGQGLQPQHF. The CDR3 coding sequence is TGTGCCAGTCTTGGACAGGGATTGCAGCCCCAGCATTTT. V gene TRBV19 combines with J gene TRBJ1-5; 8 bases are shared with TRBD1. CDR3 length equals 13 residues. Germline CDR1 LNHDA, CDR2 SQIVND (reference sequence). V shed 8 bases, J shed 7 bases, and the junction held 7 bases outside the gene matches.

The J gene is TRBJ2-7, the V gene TRBV28; 8 nucleotides line up with TRBD1. Trimming at V came to 4 bases and at J to 3 bases, leaving 8 bases not matched to a gene. CDR3 length equals 15 residues. The germline CDR1 and CDR2 sequences are MDHEN and SYDVKM. The CDR3 region is CASSSPDRDSYEQYV. As DNA, the CDR3 is TGTGCCAGCAGTTCCCCGGACAGGGATAGCTACGAGCAGTACGTC.